This T cell receptor beta chain is from a study of liver allograft versus peripheral blood T cells. Study-wide background: Repertoires of T cell receptors in transplanted livers were compared with recipients' peripheral blood repertoires.

Using its own MiXCR run on the reads, TCRdb lists one record per CDR3 protein. The sample lists 7,000 to 9,000 distinct CDR3 sequences, less than 20% occurring once. This CDR3 region has 14 residues. V dropped 5 bases and J dropped 11; count of bases not matched to a gene: 9. Broader study findings: Reports indicated that T cell receptor repertoires inside liver allografts differed from those in peripheral blood.

In the case of this clonotype: Its antigen remains unknown.

This chain links TRBV12-3 or TRBV12-4 with TRBJ1-5, with 10 bases identical to TRBD1. The origin of this receptor is a human patient who had a liver transplant. Some T cells may trace back to the graft donor. DNA for the CDR3: TGTGCCAGCAGTAAGGGGACAGGGGTAGGGGCCCAGCATTTT. It yields the protein CASSKGTGVGAQHF.